This passage covers 28 T cell receptor beta chains from one sample sequenced in a study of shared clonotypes between healthy human individuals. Sequencing used immunoSEQ multiplex PCR; TCRdb keeps in-frame clones, though not all of them. This repertoire shows roughly 1,800,000 clones, less than 95% found once; its top ten account for 1% to 1.5%. Naive-designated CD8 cells lacked CD45RO, were positively enriched for CCR7, and omitted terminally differentiated effector memory CD45RA+ cells. The sequencing sample was made of naive CD8+ T cells sorted from blood. These receptors were obtained from a man between 18 and 35 years old in good health.

V and J are TRBV6-1 and TRBJ1-1; D not certain. Trimming took off 7 bases at V and 1 base at J, with 10 bases between the two ends. Germline-derived CDR1 and CDR2 are MNHNS and SASEGT. The CDR3 loop spans 13 amino acids. The CDR3 here is CASNVGWNTEAFF. The CDR3 nucleotides are TGTGCCAGCAACGTGGGCTGGAACACTGAAGCTTTCTTT.

This clone showed up just once. V gene TRBV2 combines with J gene TRBJ2-3; perhaps TRBD1 as D (9 bases). The germline CDR1 and CDR2 sequences are SNHLY and FYNNEI. Trimming took off 7 bases at V and 5 bases at J, with 25 bases between the two ends. The CDR3 runs 17 residues. CDR3 protein: CASTQGASGGRGDTQYF. Written as DNA, the CDR3 is TGTGCCAGCACACAGGGGGCGTCGGGAGGGAGAGGAGATACGCAGTATTTT.

This clone was counted once. The chain links TRBV7-8 to TRBJ1-5, with a possible D match to TRBD1 (6 bases). This CDR3 spans 17 amino acids. The V and J ends lost 4 bases and 2 bases respectively, with 18 bases between them. Germline loops: CDR1 SGHVS, CDR2 FQNEAQ. CDR3 DNA: TGTGCCAGCAGCTCGCTATCTCAGGGGTGGGGCAATCAGCCCCAGCATTTT. Translation gives CASSSLSQGWGNQPQHF.

About this clone itself: Other DNA sequences in the same sample also yield this CDR3. This chain connects TRBV5-8 to TRBJ1-1, with a possible D match to TRBD1 (6 bases). V lost 0 bases to trimming and J lost 2 bases, with 8 bases between them. The CDR3 length is 14 residues. Germline V gene sequence: CDR1 SGHTS, CDR2 YDEGEE. The CDR3 sequence: CASSLGGPNTEAFF. In DNA form, the CDR3 reads TGTGCCAGCAGCTTGGGGGGGCCAAACACTGAAGCTTTCTTT. The complete variable domain, with remaining parts taken from reference TRBV5-8 and TRBJ1-1, reads EAGVTQSPTHLIKTRGQQATLRCSPISGHTSVYWYQQALGLGLQFLLWYDEGEERNRGNFPPRFSGRQFPNYSSELNVNALELEDSALYLCASSLGGPNTEAFFGQGTRLTVV.

The rearrangement uses TRBV5-4 and TRBJ2-2; D call uncertain. V lost 4 bases, J lost 4 bases, and 11 bases lay in between. This CDR3 has 14 residues. Germline lookup yields CDR1 SGHNT and CDR2 YYREEE (reference sequence). The CDR3 nucleotides are TGTGCCAGCAGCCCGGGTTCGGGCACCGGGGAGCTGTTTTTT. Its protein is CASSPGSGTGELFF.

This clone was seen only once. The chain carries TRBV27 and TRBJ2-3, with TRBD2 matching over 7 bases. Germline CDR1 is MNHEY and CDR2 is SMNVEV (reference sequence). The CDR3 loop spans 15 amino acids. J was trimmed by 10 bases and V by 6 bases; bases with no gene match: 16. The CDR3 region is CASSLVREGLFPQYF. CDR3 in DNA: TGTGCCAGCAGCCTGGTGAGGGAGGGCCTTTTTCCGCAGTATTTT.

V is TRBV5-6 and J is TRBJ1-5; 9 bases fit TRBD1. CDR1 is SGHDT and CDR2 is YYEEEE in the germline V gene. The J segment lost 3 bases and the V segment lost 0 bases, leaving 1 base of the junction unmatched. CDR3 size: 15 residues. The CDR3: CASSLGTGANQPQHF. The CDR3 DNA follows: TGTGCCAGCAGCTTGGGGACAGGGGCCAATCAGCCCCAGCATTTT.

The chain is built from TRBV27 and TRBJ1-1, with D perhaps TRBD1 (5 bases). The V gene's germline CDR1 is MNHEY and CDR2 SMNVEV (reference sequence). Trimming removed 6 bases from V and 3 bases from J, with 17 bases in between. CDR3 size: 15 residues. CDR3 sequence: CASSPNVGGDTEAFF. CDR3 nucleotides: TGTGCCAGCAGCCCCAACGTCGGGGGGGACACTGAAGCTTTCTTT.

The chain employs TRBV28 and TRBJ2-1; TRBD1 matches 8 bases. Trimming removed 6 bases from V and 4 bases from J; junction bases left unmatched: 2. The CDR3 has 13 residues. CDR1 is MDHEN and CDR2 is SYDVKM in the germline V gene. CDR3 amino acids: CASRTGVYNEQFF. In DNA, the CDR3 is TGTGCCAGCAGGACAGGGGTTTACAATGAGCAGTTCTTC.

The CDR3 DNA is TGTGCCAGCAGCTTAGTTGTGGAGTCTGAAGCTTTCTTT. Protein sequence: CASSLVVESEAFF. This chain connects TRBV11-2 to TRBJ1-1; D is undetermined. The V end was cut by 1 base, the J end by 6 bases, with 9 bases between. This CDR3 has 13 residues. Looked up from germline, CDR1 is SGHAT and CDR2 is FQNNGV. Looking up the rest from reference TRBV11-2 and TRBJ1-1 gives the full variable domain: EAGVAQSPRYKIIEKRQSVAFWCNPISGHATLYWYQQILGQGPKLLIQFQNNGVVDDSQLPKDRFSAERLKGVDSTLKIQPAKLEDSAVYLCASSLVVESEAFFGQGTRLTVV.

This chain links TRBV7-9 with TRBJ1-1; 7 bases align to TRBD1. Trimming took 3 bases from V and 2 from J; bases not matched to a gene: 12. CDR1 is SEHNR and CDR2 is FQNEAQ in the germline V gene (reference sequence). The CDR3 is 17 amino acids. The DNA for the CDR3 is TGTGCCAGCAGCTTTGAGCTGCAGGGGGGGTTTAACACTGAAGCTTTCTTT. It is translated as CASSFELQGGFNTEAFF.

The chain links TRBV13 to TRBJ2-3, with D perhaps matching TRBD1 (6 bases). V lost 4 bases and J 2 bases, leaving 10 bases between the germline ends. The CDR3 consists of 14 residues. Per germline, CDR1 PRHDT and CDR2 FYEKMQ (reference sequence). CDR3 DNA: TGTGCCAGCAGCTCCCGGGACACCACAGATACGCAGTATTTT. Translating gives CASSSRDTTDTQYF.

The chain uses TRBV10-2 and TRBJ2-1, with TRBD2 matching over 11 bases. The CDR3 sequence is 23 residues long. Germline values: CDR1 WSHSY, CDR2 SAAADI. V gave up 0 bases and J gave up 0 bases; unmatched junction bases: 19. CDR3 bases: TGCGCCAGCAGTGAGTCGACAGGGGCCCGCTTTAGCGGGAGGGCCAGCTCCTACAATGAGCAGTTCTTC. This codes for CASSESTGARFSGRASSYNEQFF.

The chain couples TRBV6-1 to TRBJ2-5, with D perhaps TRBD1 (5 bases). Per the germline V gene, CDR1 is MNHNS and CDR2 is SASEGT. This CDR3 has 11 amino acids. The V and J ends lost 6 bases and 7 bases respectively, with 9 bases between them. Here the CDR3 DNA reads TGTGCCAGCAGCCTCCAGGGGACCCAGTACTTC. Amino acid sequence: CASSLQGTQYF.

CDR3 sequence reads: CASSVRDRDPHGYTF. CDR3 nucleotides: TGCGCCAGCAGCGTCCGGGACCGCGATCCCCATGGCTACACCTTC. V gene TRBV5-1 combines with J gene TRBJ1-2; a possible D gene is TRBD1 (5 bases). The V and J ends lost 4 bases and 6 bases respectively, with 19 bases between them. The CDR3 is made up of 15 amino acids. Germline loops: CDR1 SGHRS, CDR2 YFSETQ.

The CDR3 here is CASSFYRTYDHEQYF. The CDR3 bases are TGTGCCAGCAGCTTTTATAGGACATACGACCACGAGCAGTACTTC. The chain employs TRBV5-6 and TRBJ2-7; D perhaps matches TRBD1 (5 bases). The germline V gene encodes CDR1 SGHDT and CDR2 YYEEEE. Trimming took off 2 bases at V and 5 bases at J, with 17 bases between the two ends. The CDR3 extends over 15 amino acids. Looking up the rest from reference TRBV5-6 and TRBJ2-7 gives the full variable domain: DAGVTQSPTHLIKTRGQQVTLRCSPKSGHDTVSWYQQALGQGPQFIFQYYEEEERQRGNFPDRFSGHQFPNYSSELNVNALLLGDSALYLCASSFYRTYDHEQYFGPGTRLTVT.

Regarding this clone: Other DNA sequences in the same sample also yield this CDR3. The chain couples TRBV4-1 to TRBJ2-2; tentative D call: TRBD2 (6 bases). Trimming cost V 4 bases and J 4 bases, with 10 bases left between them. Germline assignment: CDR1 MGHRA and CDR2 YSYEKL. CDR3 length: 14 amino acids. In DNA, the CDR3 is TGCGCCAGCAGCCCCCTGGGGGGCACCGGGGAGCTGTTTTTT. Protein sequence: CASSPLGGTGELFF.

This chain's CDR3 is CASSSSNSQETQYF. CDR3 nucleotides: TGTGCCAGCAGTTCGTCGAACAGCCAAGAGACCCAGTACTTC. The chain has TRBV27 and TRBJ2-5, with no clear D. The CDR3 loop spans 14 amino acids. V was cut by 4 bases and J by 1 base, with 10 bases left in between. Looked up from germline, CDR1 is MNHEY and CDR2 is SMNVEV (reference sequence).

The chain is built from TRBV11-2 and TRBJ1-3; 10 bases align to TRBD1. Germline loops: CDR1 SGHAT, CDR2 FQNNGV. V lost 5 bases, J lost 3 bases, and 7 bases stayed unmatched. This CDR3 is built from 16 residues. The CDR3 DNA sequence: TGTGCCAGCAGCCTGGGACAGGGGCTTTTTGGAAACACCATATATTTT. Residues: CASSLGQGLFGNTIYF.

The chain couples TRBV10-1 to TRBJ2-1, with TRBD2 identical over 13 bases. The V gene end was trimmed by 9 bases and the J gene end by 4 bases; junction bases not matched to a gene: 6. The CDR3 length is 15 residues. Germline assignment: CDR1 WNHNN and CDR2 SYGVQD (reference sequence). The CDR3 loop is CARQRLAGGYNEQFF. CDR3 DNA: TGCGCCAGACAAAGACTAGCGGGAGGATACAATGAGCAGTTCTTC.

The chain couples TRBV7-3 to TRBJ2-2; D gene ambiguous. The V and J ends lost 4 bases and 4 bases respectively, with 4 bases between them. The CDR3 covers 12 residues. The germline V gene encodes CDR1 SGHTA and CDR2 FQGTGA. The chain's CDR3 is CASSSGTGELFF. The CDR3 region has the DNA TGTGCCAGCAGCTCGGGCACCGGGGAGCTGTTTTTT.

This sequence joins TRBV10-3 and TRBJ1-2; 7 bases agree with TRBD1. Per germline, CDR1 ENHRY and CDR2 SYGVKD. CDR3 length: 14 residues. V shed 7 bases, J shed 4 bases, and the junction held 9 bases outside the gene matches. As DNA, the CDR3 is TGTGCCATCACTCTGACAGGGAGCTCCTATGGCTACACCTTC. It yields the protein CAITLTGSSYGYTF.

The chain joins TRBV7-6 to TRBJ2-6, with unresolved D. V was shortened by 5 bases and J by 4 bases, with 12 bases between the two germline ends. From germline, CDR1 is SGHVS and CDR2 FNYEAQ. This CDR3 has 15 residues. In DNA, the CDR3 is TGTGCCAGCAGCCCCCATGTCCCAGGGGCCAACGTCCTGACTTTC. Protein sequence: CASSPHVPGANVLTF.

The rearrangement uses TRBV7-3 and TRBJ2-3, with 7 bases that match TRBD2. Germline CDR1 is SGHTA and CDR2 is FQGTGA. The CDR3 covers 14 residues. The ends lost 5 bases at V and 5 bases at J; junction bases unmatched: 7. The CDR3 loop reads CASSHGLVGDTQYF. The CDR3 coding sequence is TGTGCCAGCAGCCACGGACTAGTTGGAGATACGCAGTATTTT.

The rearrangement joins TRBV4-2 to TRBJ1-2; D may be TRBD1 (6 bases). The CDR3 covers 15 residues. The V end was cut by 6 bases, the J end by 3 bases, with 17 bases between. The germline gives CDR1 LGHNA, CDR2 YNFKEQ. The CDR3 region is CASRWGEQGDYGYTF. The CDR3 region has the DNA TGTGCCAGCAGGTGGGGGGAACAGGGCGACTATGGCTACACCTTC.

About this clone: The same CDR3 also results from other DNA sequences found in this sample. V and J are TRBV6-5 and TRBJ1-4; possibly TRBD1 for D (5 bases). CDR3 length: 13 amino acids. Trimming removed 0 bases from V and 8 bases from J, with 7 bases in between. CDR1 and CDR2 (germline): MNHEY, SVGAGI. This chain's CDR3 is CASSYSEGEKLFF. Here the CDR3 DNA reads TGTGCCAGCAGTTACTCGGAGGGGGAAAAACTGTTTTTT.

In the case of this clone: At one boundary the junction diverges from the germline segment, which might be a read error. The chain joins TRBV4-2 to TRBJ2-2, with D tentatively TRBD2 (5 bases). The CDR3 sequence is 14 residues long. Germline V gene data show CDR1 as LGHNA and CDR2 as YNFKEQ. Here the CDR3 DNA reads TGTGCCAGCAGCCAATTTGAGGGAGTCGGGGAACTGTTTTTT. Encoded protein: CASSQFEGVGELFF.

The chain uses TRBV13 and TRBJ1-2; TRBD1 matches 10 bases. The CDR3 is 16 amino acids. Trimming cost V 5 bases and J 4 bases; bases outside gene matches: 10. In germline, CDR1 is PRHDT, CDR2 FYEKMQ (reference sequence). The CDR3 DNA reads TGTGCCAGCAGCCCCCGGGACAGGGGCTGGACCTATGGCTACACCTTC. Protein product: CASSPRDRGWTYGYTF. Filled out from reference TRBV13 and TRBJ1-2, the complete variable domain reads AAGVIQSPRHLIKEKRETATLKCYPIPRHDTVYWYQQGPGQDPQFLISFYEKMQSDKGSIPDRFSAQQFSDYHSELNMSSLELGDSALYFCASSPRDRGWTYGYTFGSGTRLTVV.